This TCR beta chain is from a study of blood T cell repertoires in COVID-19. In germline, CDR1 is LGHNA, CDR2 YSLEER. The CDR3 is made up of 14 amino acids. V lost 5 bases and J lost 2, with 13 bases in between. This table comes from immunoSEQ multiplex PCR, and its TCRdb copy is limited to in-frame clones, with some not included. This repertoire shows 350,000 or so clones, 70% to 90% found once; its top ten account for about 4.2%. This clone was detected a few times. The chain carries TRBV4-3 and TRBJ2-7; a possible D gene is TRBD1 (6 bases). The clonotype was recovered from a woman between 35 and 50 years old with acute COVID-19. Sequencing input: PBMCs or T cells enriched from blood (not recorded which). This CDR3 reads CASSADRSAYEQYF. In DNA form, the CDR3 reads TGCGCCAGCAGCGCTGACAGGTCAGCCTACGAGCAGTACTTC.